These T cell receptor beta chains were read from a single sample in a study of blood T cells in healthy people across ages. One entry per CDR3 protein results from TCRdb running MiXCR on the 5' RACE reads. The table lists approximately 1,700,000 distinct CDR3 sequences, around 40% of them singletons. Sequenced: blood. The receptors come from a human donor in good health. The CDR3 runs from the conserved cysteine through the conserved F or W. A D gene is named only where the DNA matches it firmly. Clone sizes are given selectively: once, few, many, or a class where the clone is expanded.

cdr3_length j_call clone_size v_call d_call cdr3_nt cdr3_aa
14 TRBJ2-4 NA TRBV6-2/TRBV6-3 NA TGTGCCACAATGGGCAGGGTTGCCAAAATCATTCAGTACTTC CATMGRVAKIIQYF
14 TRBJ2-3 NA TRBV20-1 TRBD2 TGCAGTGCCCCGGGACTACCCAGCACGGATACGCAGTATTTT CSAPGLPSTDTQYF
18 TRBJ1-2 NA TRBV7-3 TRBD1 TGTGCCAGCAGCTTAACCCTTAGACAGGGGGATCGAGAAGGTGGCTACACCTTC CASSLTLRQGDREGGYTF
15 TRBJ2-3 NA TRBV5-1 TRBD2 TGCGCCAGCAGCCTACCCGGGACTAACACAGATACGCAGTATTTT CASSLPGTNTDTQYF
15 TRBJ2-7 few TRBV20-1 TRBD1 TGCAGTGCTTATCCCCGGACAGGCCTTTCCTACGAGCAGTACTTC CSAYPRTGLSYEQYF
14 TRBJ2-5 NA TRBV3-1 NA TGTGCCAGCAGCCAAGAAGCAGAGAGGGGGACCCAGTACTTC CASSQEAERGTQYF
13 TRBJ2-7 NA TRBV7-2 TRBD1 TGTGCCAGCAGCTTAAACAGGGGTGGCGAGCAGTACTTC CASSLNRGGEQYF
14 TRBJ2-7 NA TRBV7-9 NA TGTGCCAGCAGCTTCGAGGAGGGGCCCTACGAGCAGTACTTC CASSFEEGPYEQYF
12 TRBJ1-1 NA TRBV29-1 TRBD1 TGCAGCGTTCGACAGGGGGCCAGTGAAGCTTTCTTT CSVRQGASEAFF
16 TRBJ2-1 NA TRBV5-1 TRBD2 TGCGCCAGCACCATTTCGACTAGCGGGGCGAGCGATGAGCAGTTCTTC CASTISTSGASDEQFF
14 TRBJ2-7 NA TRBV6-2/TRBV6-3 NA TGTGCCAGCAGTTACTCTGGGGGGTACTACGAGCAGTACTTC CASSYSGGYYEQYF
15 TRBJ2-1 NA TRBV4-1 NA TGCGCCAGCAGCCCCCGTATGGTGCGGCGTAGTGAGCAGTTCTTC CASSPRMVRRSEQFF
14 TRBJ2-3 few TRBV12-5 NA TGTGCTAGTGCCTCGGACACCAGCACAGATACGCAGTATTTT CASASDTSTDTQYF
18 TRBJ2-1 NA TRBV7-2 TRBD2 TGTGCCAGCAGCTTAGCTTCTAGCGGGGGACTTTTTTACAATGAGCAGTTCTTC CASSLASSGGLFYNEQFF
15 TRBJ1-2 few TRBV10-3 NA TGTGCCATCAGTGCCGGACAGACGTTTAACTATGGCTACACCTTC CAISAGQTFNYGYTF
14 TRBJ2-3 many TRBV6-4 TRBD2 TGTGCCAGCAGTGAAAGCGGGGGGGCAGATACGCAGTATTTT CASSESGGADTQYF
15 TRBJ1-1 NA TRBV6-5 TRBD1 TGTGCCAGTTCGGGCCGCGGACAGGGGTGGACTGAAGCTTTCTTT CASSGRGQGWTEAFF
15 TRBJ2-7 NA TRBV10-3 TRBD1 TGTGCCACCAGTGGATCCGGGACAGGACGCTACGAGCAGTACTTC CATSGSGTGRYEQYF
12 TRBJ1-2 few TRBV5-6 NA TGTGCCAGCAGCTGGGGGCCTTATGGCTACACCTTC CASSWGPYGYTF
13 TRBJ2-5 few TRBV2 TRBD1 TGTGCCAGTTTCGACAGGGCGGTGGAGACCCAGTACTTC CASFDRAVETQYF
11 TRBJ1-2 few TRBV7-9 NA TGTGCCAGCAGTCGAACTAATGGCTACACCTTC CASSRTNGYTF
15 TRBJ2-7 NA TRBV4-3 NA TGCGCCAGCAGCCAAGCACAGGGATCGGGGTACGAGCAGTACTTC CASSQAQGSGYEQYF
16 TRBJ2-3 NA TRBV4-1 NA TGCGCCAGCAGCCAAGATGGGAGCCGGAGAATAGATACGCAGTATTTT CASSQDGSRRIDTQYF